This TCR beta chain comes out of a study of T cells in Graves' hyperthyroidism and ophthalmopathy. Many counts were recorded for this clonotype. TCR beta CDR3 region amplification was performed from RNA transcripts. In the first-round RT-PCR of the TCR CDR3, the HTBI primer set was used. TCRdb processed the multiplex PCR reads anew with MiXCR; each CDR3 protein has one entry. Counted here are around 700,000 distinct CDR3 sequences, 15% to 20% occurring once; the ten biggest clones make up 16%. Patients between 18 and 65 years old had hyperthyroidism, newly diagnosed and lasting under 2 months. An approximately 9.4 ml volume of fresh peripheral blood provided the PBMCs. The sequenced sample consisted of blood. This receptor was taken from a woman aged 50 to 65 with Graves' hyperthyroidism that later progressed to Graves' ophthalmopathy.

CDR3: CATLFLGSLEQFF. The CDR3 DNA sequence: TGTGCCACCTTATTCCTGGGGTCTTTAGAGCAGTTCTTC. The chain has TRBV12-3 or TRBV12-4 and TRBJ2-1; D unresolved. This CDR3 spans 13 amino acids. Between the trimmed V and J ends, which lost 10 bases and 10 bases, there was a span of 20 bases.